This T cell receptor (beta chain) was identified in a study of blood T cell repertoires in COVID-19. V gave up 6 bases and J gave up 3 bases, with 8 bases separating them. The CDR3 runs 12 residues. Germline-derived CDR1 and CDR2 are SNHLY and FYNNEI. How the authors handled the data: It was from reference gene primer amplification that nucleated cell counts were estimated. Produced via immunoSEQ multiplex PCR; TCRdb's table is partial and in-frame only. From that table come the V and J calls and clone size; the DNA was used to work out D and trimming. The data contain fewer than 200,000 clones, roughly 81% of them singletons. Seattle patient enrollment occurred during active infection, with longitudinal follow-up thereafter.

This chain uses TRBV2 with TRBJ1-1; D not resolved. The clonotype was recovered from a woman in her forties or fifties with COVID-19, enrolled during active disease. The sequencing sample was made of peripheral blood. The CDR3 coding sequence is TGTGCCAGCAGCAGGTGGGACACTGAAGCTTTCTTT. Protein product: CASSRWDTEAFF.